This record covers a single TCR beta chain. The entry originates in a study of blood T cell repertoires in COVID-19. Looking at the study overall: COVID-19 samples, acute and convalescent, were from the United States, Italy and Spain. Sources were T cells, B-cell-depleted T cells, or PBMCs; the material itself was cDNA or gDNA.

As handled by the study authors: By means of reference gene primer amplification, nucleated cell counts were estimated. Here immunoSEQ multiplex PCR was the method, and the copy in TCRdb shows in-frame clones only, minus some. V, J and clone size were drawn from that table, and D and trimming were deduced from the DNA. The sample lists under 200,000 clones; more than 85% were seen once. This CDR3 comprises 16 residues. Trimming cost V 1 base and J 6 bases; bases outside gene matches: 10. Germline CDR1 reads SGHTA; CDR2 reads FQGNSA. The sequenced material came from peripheral blood. This receptor was taken from a man aged 50 to 60 with acute or convalescent COVID-19. The V gene is TRBV7-2, the J gene TRBJ2-3, with 7 nucleotides matching TRBD2. CDR3 bases: TGTGCCAGCAGCTTAGGTGTCTTGAGGGAGGGGGATACGCAGTATTTT. Residues: CASSLGVLREGDTQYF.